This T cell receptor beta chain was sequenced for a study of T cell repertoires in cytomegalovirus infection. In the study overall: Researchers turned to recently identified HLA-C-restricted CMV epitopes as well as well-studied HLA-B-restricted ones. A matching HLA type, together with CMV infection, was signaled by public TCR beta signatures.

Via MiXCR, TCRdb re-called the reads, giving one row per CDR3 protein. The table shows about 570,000 distinct CDR3 sequences, with about 39% occurring only once. Notes on the study in general: Cumulative frequency of public TCR beta families picked out carriers of CMV plus the relevant HLA. There were HLA-C-restricted CMV-specific TCR beta clonotypes dominating the ex vivo response.

The germline V gene has CDR1 SEHNR and CDR2 FQNEAQ (reference sequence). Trimming left V 0 bases short and J 2 bases short, with 16 bases between. CDR3 length equals 17 residues. Comments on this clonotype: The antigen is unknown.

The gene calls are TRBV7-9 and TRBJ1-1, with a possible D match to TRBD1 (6 bases). Specimen: cultured PBMCs, collected from culture after CMV antigen stimulation. The clonotype comes from a human donor in good health (CMV status not recorded). Some clones in this sample may be carry-over from other donors' samples. This CDR3 is CASSLAKGHRANTEAFF. In DNA form, the CDR3 reads TGTGCCAGCAGCTTAGCGAAGGGGCACAGGGCAAACACTGAAGCTTTCTTT.